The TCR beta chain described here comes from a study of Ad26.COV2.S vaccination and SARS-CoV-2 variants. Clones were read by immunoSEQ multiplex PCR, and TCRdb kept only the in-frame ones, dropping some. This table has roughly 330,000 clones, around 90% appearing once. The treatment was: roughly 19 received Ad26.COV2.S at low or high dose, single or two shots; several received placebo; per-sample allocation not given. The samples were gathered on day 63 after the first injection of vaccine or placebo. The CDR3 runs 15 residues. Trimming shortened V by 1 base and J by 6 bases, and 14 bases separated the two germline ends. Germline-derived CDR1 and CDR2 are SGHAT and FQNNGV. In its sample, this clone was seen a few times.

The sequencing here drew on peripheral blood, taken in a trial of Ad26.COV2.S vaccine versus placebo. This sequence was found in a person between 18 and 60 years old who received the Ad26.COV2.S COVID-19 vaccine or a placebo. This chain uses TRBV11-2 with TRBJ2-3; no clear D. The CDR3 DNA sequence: TGTGCCAGCAGCTTAGGAACCCTAGGAGAGGATACGCAGTATTTT. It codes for CASSLGTLGEDTQYF.